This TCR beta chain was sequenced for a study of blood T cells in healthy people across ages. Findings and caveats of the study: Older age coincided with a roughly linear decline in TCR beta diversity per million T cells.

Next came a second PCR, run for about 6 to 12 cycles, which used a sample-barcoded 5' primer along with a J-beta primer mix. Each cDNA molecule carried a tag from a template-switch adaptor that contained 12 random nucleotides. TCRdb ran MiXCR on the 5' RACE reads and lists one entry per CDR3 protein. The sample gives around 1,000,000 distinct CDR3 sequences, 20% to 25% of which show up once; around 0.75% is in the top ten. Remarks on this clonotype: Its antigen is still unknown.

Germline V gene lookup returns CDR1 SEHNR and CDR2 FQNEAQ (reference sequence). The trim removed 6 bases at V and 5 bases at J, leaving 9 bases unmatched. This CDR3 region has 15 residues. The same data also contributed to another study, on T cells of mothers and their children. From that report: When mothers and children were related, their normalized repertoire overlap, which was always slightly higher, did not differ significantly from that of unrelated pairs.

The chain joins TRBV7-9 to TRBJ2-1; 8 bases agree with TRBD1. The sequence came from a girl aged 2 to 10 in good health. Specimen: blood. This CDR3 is CASRSTDRDHNEQFF. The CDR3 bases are TGTGCCAGCAGAAGTACGGACAGGGATCACAATGAGCAGTTCTTC.